The 32 T cell receptor beta chains below were found in one sample sequenced in a study of T cell repertoires in cytomegalovirus infection. TCRdb re-analysed the reads in MiXCR, keeping a single row per CDR3 protein. Of more than 150,000 distinct CDR3 sequences in the sample, about 28% were seen once. The sequenced material came from PBMCs. The receptors derive from a human donor in good health (CMV status not recorded). Some clones in this sample may be carry-over from other donors' samples.

The CDR3 coding sequence is TGCAGCGTTGAGAGGCACTATGACGGGGAGCTGTTTTTT. Translating it yields CSVERHYDGELFF. The rearrangement links TRBV29-1 to TRBJ2-2, with no clear D. V was trimmed by 3 bases and J by 7 bases, leaving 12 bases between them. Germline loops: CDR1 SQVTM, CDR2 ANQGSEA. This CDR3 comprises 13 residues.

V is TRBV7-8 and J is TRBJ2-1; 7 nucleotides match TRBD2. In germline, CDR1 is SGHVS, CDR2 FQNEAQ. CDR3 length equals 12 residues. V lost 4 bases to trimming and J lost 10 bases; unmatched junction nucleotides: 4. The CDR3 loop is CASSSPGLEQFF. In DNA form, the CDR3 reads TGTGCCAGCAGCTCCCCGGGACTAGAGCAGTTCTTC.

The chain couples TRBV2 to TRBJ1-2; TRBD1 is a possible D gene (5 bases). Germline V lookup: CDR1 SNHLY, CDR2 FYNNEI. V lost 5 bases and J 8 bases, leaving 12 bases between the germline ends. CDR3 length: 12 residues. CDR3 bases: TGTGCCAGCAGTCTAGGAGGGGCGGGCTACACCTTC. Encoded protein: CASSLGGAGYTF.

Of note for this clonotype: A junction boundary mismatches the germline segment, possibly from a read error. J is TRBJ1-1 and V is TRBV4-1; D is uncertain. This CDR3 has 15 amino acids. Germline V CDR1 and CDR2: MGHRA, YSYEKL. CDR3 sequence: CASSQEKGSSDKGFF. CDR3 DNA: TGTGCCAGCAGCCAAGAGAAGGGATCTTCAGATAAAGGTTTCTTT.

This clonotype was picked up many times. The chain links TRBV6-4 to TRBJ2-3, with TRBD1 matching 10 bases. Germline-derived CDR1 and CDR2 are MRHNA and SNTAGT. V lost 2 bases, J lost 4 bases, and 0 bases stayed unmatched. The CDR3 has 14 amino acids. This CDR3 is CASSDGQGADTQYF. In DNA form, the CDR3 reads TGTGCCAGCAGTGACGGACAGGGGGCAGATACGCAGTATTTT.

The rearrangement uses TRBV20-1 and TRBJ2-7, with 8 bases matching TRBD1. Per the germline V gene, CDR1 is DFQATT and CDR2 is SNEGSKA (reference sequence). V gave up 1 base and J gave up 5 bases; unmatched junction bases: 10. CDR3 size: 15 residues. The CDR3 loop reads CSARAGLTGADEQYF. The CDR3 DNA reads TGCAGTGCTAGAGCGGGTTTGACAGGGGCGGACGAGCAGTACTTC.

This chain uses TRBV20-1 with TRBJ1-2; TRBD1 is a possible D gene (6 bases). In germline, CDR1 is DFQATT, CDR2 SNEGSKA (reference sequence). CDR3 size: 14 residues. Trimming shortened V by 5 bases and J by 4 bases, and 17 bases separated the two germline ends. DNA of the CDR3: TGCAGTGCTCCCCCGGGGGGGCTAACCTATGGCTACACCTTC. Encoded protein: CSAPPGGLTYGYTF.

This clonotype was detected only a few times. V usage is TRBV7-2 and J usage is TRBJ2-3, with 7 bases that match TRBD2. This CDR3 has 14 amino acids. After removal of 4 bases from V and 7 bases from J, the junction contained 8 bases not matched to a gene. Germline CDR1 is SGHTA and CDR2 is FQGNSA. In DNA, the CDR3 is TGTGCCAGCAGCTCTCTTCGGGGGGTTAATACGCAGTATTTT. Amino acids: CASSSLRGVNTQYF.

This rearrangement joins TRBV6-4 to TRBJ2-3, with D maybe TRBD2 (5 bases). The CDR3 has 16 amino acids. Germline V lookup: CDR1 MRHNA, CDR2 SNTAGT. V was trimmed by 0 bases and J by 2 bases, leaving 12 bases between them. CDR3 in DNA: TGTGCCAGCAGTGACTCGAGGGAGAACCTCACAGATACGCAGTATTTT. Translating gives CASSDSRENLTDTQYF.

About this clonotype itself: Just one base apart from a much larger clone, this may be a read error. The chain recombines TRBV7-8 with TRBJ1-2; D is possibly TRBD1 (6 bases). From germline, CDR1 is SGHVS and CDR2 FQNEAQ. The CDR3 is 15 residues long. V was clipped by 1 base and J by 6 bases, with 15 bases between them. The CDR3 loop is CASSLERQDGDGYTF. The CDR3 DNA is TGTGCCAGCAGCTTAGAAAGACAGGACGGAGATGGCTACACCTTC.

This chain joins TRBV19 and TRBJ1-1; 7 bases agree with TRBD1. Germline V lookup: CDR1 LNHDA, CDR2 SQIVND (reference sequence). This CDR3 is 15 amino acids long. The trim removed 8 bases at V and 0 bases at J, leaving 9 bases unmatched. CDR3 sequence reads: CASRPQGDMNTEAFF. The DNA for the CDR3 is TGTGCCAGTCGACCCCAGGGGGATATGAACACTGAAGCTTTCTTT.

The chain links TRBV7-8 to TRBJ1-5; D not certain. Germline CDR1 and CDR2: SGHVS and FQNEAQ. Deletions cut 2 bases from V and 6 bases from J, with 8 bases between. The CDR3 loop spans 13 amino acids. For the CDR3, the DNA is TGTGCCAGCAGCTTATCATCAGGTCAGCCCCAGCATTTT. Amino acid sequence: CASSLSSGQPQHF.

Regarding this clonotype: A much larger clone differs by one base, so this may be a read error. V gene TRBV7-8 combines with J gene TRBJ1-2, with TRBD1 matching 10 bases. Trimming cost V 3 bases and J 2 bases; bases outside gene matches: 6. Per the germline V gene, CDR1 is SGHVS and CDR2 is FQNEAQ. This CDR3 contains 16 residues. CDR3 amino acids: CASSFGTGVTNYGYTF. The CDR3, as DNA: TGTGCCAGCAGCTTTGGGACAGGGGTTACCAACTATGGCTACACCTTC.

The rearrangement joins TRBV12-3 or TRBV12-4 to TRBJ2-5, with 7 bases lining up with TRBD1. Trimming at V came to 8 bases and at J to 7 bases, leaving 13 bases not matched to a gene. This CDR3 is 14 amino acids long. DNA of the CDR3: TGTGCCAGCGGCCCTAGGACAGGCGCGGGGACCCAGTACTTC. Encoded protein: CASGPRTGAGTQYF.

This clonotype appeared many times. The rearrangement joins TRBV6-2 or TRBV6-3 to TRBJ2-3; D not resolved. The CDR3 extends over 14 amino acids. Germline-derived CDR1 and CDR2 are MNHEY and SVGEGT. Trimming removed 5 bases at V and 6 bases at J, with 15 bases between. The CDR3 reads CASSDAIGTDTQYF. The CDR3, as DNA: TGTGCCAGCAGTGACGCCATAGGAACGGATACGCAGTATTTT.

This clonotype was observed at least ten times. This sequence joins TRBV7-2 and TRBJ1-5; TRBD1 matches 10 bases. The CDR3 contains 15 residues. V lost 5 bases to trimming and J lost 5 bases; unmatched junction nucleotides: 6. Germline V lookup: CDR1 SGHTA, CDR2 FQGNSA. The CDR3 DNA reads TGTGCCAGCAGCCGAGTCGGGACAGGGGATCAGCCCCAGCATTTT. The encoded protein is CASSRVGTGDQPQHF.

Only a few counts were recorded for this clonotype. This chain joins TRBV10-3 and TRBJ2-3; tentative D call: TRBD1 (5 bases). Looked up from germline, CDR1 is ENHRY and CDR2 is SYGVKD. The CDR3 contains 13 residues. Trimming took off 8 bases at V and 2 bases at J, with 11 bases between the two ends. This chain's CDR3 is CAIATDSTDTQYF. DNA for the CDR3: TGTGCCATCGCGACAGATTCCACAGATACGCAGTATTTT.

This clonotype was seen only a few times. The chain couples TRBV7-6 to TRBJ1-1, with D tentatively TRBD1 (5 bases). Trimming pared 5 bases from V and 4 bases from J, leaving 14 bases between. The CDR3 is 14 amino acids. Germline loops: CDR1 SGHVS, CDR2 FNYEAQ. CDR3 region: CASSPIGGATEAFF. For the CDR3, the DNA is TGTGCCAGCAGCCCAATAGGCGGGGCCACTGAAGCTTTCTTT.

This chain joins TRBV7-6 and TRBJ1-1; TRBD1 is a possible D gene (5 bases). The V end lost 5 bases, the J end lost 5 bases, and 15 bases lay between the germline ends. CDR3 length equals 14 residues. The germline V gene has CDR1 SGHVS and CDR2 FNYEAQ. The CDR3 is CASSRGSGLTEAFF. Written as DNA, the CDR3 is TGTGCCAGCAGCCGCGGCTCGGGGCTGACTGAAGCTTTCTTT.

This clonotype has a single count. Relative to the germline gene, one junction end is altered; a read error may explain this. The chain uses TRBV11-2 and TRBJ2-1; unclear D gene. The CDR3 is 14 residues long. Germline V gene sequence: CDR1 SGHAT, CDR2 FQNNGV. CDR3 sequence (DNA): TGTGCCAGCAGCGTAGATTCGGCCTACAATGAGCAGTTCTTC. This sequence encodes CASSVDSAYNEQFF. Full variable domain (rest looked up from reference TRBV11-2 and TRBJ2-1): EAGVAQSPRYKIIEKRQSVAFWCNPISGHATLYWYQQILGQGPKLLIQFQNNGVVDDSQLPKDRFSAERLKGVDSTLKIQPAKLEDSAVYLCASSVDSAYNEQFFGPGTRLTVL.

The V call is TRBV29-1, the J call TRBJ1-5; tentative D call: TRBD1 (5 bases). Germline V gene lookup returns CDR1 SQVTM and CDR2 ANQGSEA. The CDR3 sequence is 12 residues long. Trimming took off 0 bases at V and 12 bases at J, with 12 bases between the two ends. The chain's CDR3 is CSVEDLVGGQHF. In DNA, the CDR3 is TGCAGCGTTGAAGATTTGGTGGGGGGCCAGCATTTT.

There are many counts of this clonotype. V is TRBV19 and J is TRBJ2-1; no clear D. Germline V CDR1 and CDR2: LNHDA, SQIVND (reference sequence). V dropped 3 bases and J dropped 7 bases, with 13 bases sitting between them. The CDR3 is 14 amino acids. The CDR3 DNA is TGTGCCAGTAGTATGCTGGGTCTGGTAAATGAGCAGTTCTTC. Residues: CASSMLGLVNEQFF.

The chain joins TRBV19 to TRBJ2-7, with D perhaps matching TRBD2 (6 bases). Germline-derived CDR1 and CDR2 are LNHDA and SQIVND (reference sequence). The CDR3 covers 16 residues. Trimming shortened V by 4 bases and J by 3 bases, and 19 bases separated the two germline ends. This CDR3 reads CASSTIGPGRFYEQYF. As DNA, the CDR3 is TGTGCCAGTAGTACCATTGGGCCAGGGAGGTTCTACGAGCAGTACTTC.

This clonotype was observed a handful of times. The rearrangement joins TRBV2 to TRBJ2-7; 7 bases align to TRBD2. Trimming removed 8 bases from V and 3 bases from J; junction bases left unmatched: 1. The germline V gene encodes CDR1 SNHLY and CDR2 FYNNEI. The CDR3 extends over 11 amino acids. CDR3 residues: CASRGDYEQYF. The CDR3 DNA follows: TGTGCCAGCCGGGGGGACTACGAGCAGTACTTC.

This sequence joins TRBV7-3 and TRBJ1-1; unclear D gene. The CDR3 loop spans 14 amino acids. The germline gives CDR1 SGHTA, CDR2 FQGTGA. V lost 4 bases, J lost 3 bases, and 12 bases lay in between. The CDR3 loop reads CASSSQPRDTEAFF. The CDR3 coding sequence is TGTGCCAGCAGCTCCCAGCCTAGGGACACTGAAGCTTTCTTT. The whole variable domain, remainder taken from reference TRBV7-3 and TRBJ1-1, is GAGVSQTPSNKVTEKGKYVELRCDPISGHTALYWYRQSLGQGPEFLIYFQGTGAADDSGLPNDRFFAVRPEGSVSTLKIQRTERGDSAVYLCASSSQPRDTEAFFGQGTRLTVV.

This clonotype was found a few times. V usage is TRBV7-2 and J usage is TRBJ1-2, with 12 bases lining up with TRBD1. Germline V gene sequence: CDR1 SGHTA, CDR2 FQGNSA. J gave up 7 bases and V 5 bases, and 11 bases lay outside the gene matches. The CDR3 runs 16 residues. The DNA for the CDR3 is TGTGCCAGCAGCCCCCCACCGGGACAGGGGGCCTTTGGCTACACCTTC. This translates into CASSPPPGQGAFGYTF.

This chain links TRBV19 with TRBJ1-5; 8 bases line up with TRBD1. The length of the CDR3 is 15 residues. The germline V gene has CDR1 LNHDA and CDR2 SQIVND (reference sequence). V shed 4 bases and J 1 base; nucleotides not matched to a gene: 3. CDR3 DNA sequence: TGTGCCAGTAGTAGGACAGGGACGAGCAATCAGCCCCAGCATTTT. It is translated as CASSRTGTSNQPQHF.

This clonotype was seen many times. V gene TRBV7-2 combines with J gene TRBJ2-7; TRBD1 aligns across 8 bases. The CDR3 totals 14 residues. V lost 5 bases to trimming and J lost 4 bases; unmatched junction nucleotides: 7. Germline V gene data show CDR1 as SGHTA and CDR2 as FQGNSA. The CDR3 reads CASSPTRGLYEQYF. In DNA form, the CDR3 reads TGTGCCAGCAGCCCGACCAGGGGGCTGTACGAGCAGTACTTC.

This clonotype occurred a few times. The genes are TRBV6-6 and TRBJ2-7; 7 nucleotides agree with TRBD1. The V gene's germline CDR1 is MNHNY and CDR2 SVGAGI (reference sequence). The V gene end was trimmed by 4 bases and the J gene end by 5 bases; junction bases not matched to a gene: 11. The length of the CDR3 is 15 residues. The CDR3 protein is CASSSSMDRYHEQYF. CDR3 coding DNA: TGTGCCAGCAGTTCCTCTATGGACAGGTACCACGAGCAGTACTTC.

This clonotype turned up a few times. This chain joins TRBV6-4 and TRBJ2-1, with TRBD1 matching 9 bases. Germline values: CDR1 MRHNA, CDR2 SNTAGT. The CDR3 spans 16 residues. The ends lost 4 bases at V and 3 bases at J; junction bases unmatched: 7. The CDR3 coding sequence is TGTGCCAGCAGTGCCGTAACAGGGGGCATCTACAATGAGCAGTTCTTC. Translating gives CASSAVTGGIYNEQFF.

This clonotype was found a few times. The rearrangement links TRBV7-4 to TRBJ1-1; D is possibly TRBD1 (6 bases). Per the germline V gene, CDR1 is SGHVT and CDR2 is SQSDAQ. The ends were cut back, 4 bases at V and 2 bases at J, with 14 bases in the middle. The CDR3 extends over 15 amino acids. The CDR3 here is CASSWGQGSNTEAFF. CDR3 DNA: TGTGCCAGCAGCTGGGGGCAGGGAAGTAACACTGAAGCTTTCTTT.

This clonotype was recorded a few times. The chain couples TRBV12-3 or TRBV12-4 to TRBJ2-5, with 9 bases lining up with TRBD2. J lost 0 bases, V lost 4 bases, and 6 bases had no gene match. This CDR3 is built from 16 residues. The CDR3 here is CASSSRGGEYQETQYF. The CDR3 coding sequence is TGTGCCAGCAGTTCGCGCGGGGGGGAGTACCAAGAGACCCAGTACTTC.